This TCR beta chain was captured by sequencing in a study of T cell changes during pregnancy in multiple sclerosis (dated by TCRdb to between 2018 and 2020). Broadly, across the study: In women with multiple sclerosis, the researchers looked at how the T cell repertoire shifted as pregnancy progressed.

Receptor amplification or capture employed the immunoSEQ multiplex PCR assay. TCRdb limited this immuneACCESS table to in-frame rearrangements with V and J called. A share of clones is missing; checked studies link under half to unresolved V genes, and the rest is unexplained. Across this sample there are more than 35,000 clones, with about 90% seen only once. The biggest ten clones account for about 0.51% of the sample. As regards this clone: The antigen it binds to is not known. The input lacks base qualities; no much larger clone sits a single base away.

V was cut back by 1 base and J by 2 bases, leaving a gap of 22 bases between them. The CDR3 spans 19 residues, from the cysteine through the phenylalanine. The CDR3 DNA has 57 bases and is translated from base 1. The germline V gene yields SNHLY for CDR1 and FYNNEI for CDR2. The sequence is built from TRBV2 and TRBJ2-3; the best D guess is TRBD2, with 6 bases matching. The receptor's source is a female donor with multiple sclerosis, enrolled in a pregnancy study. Source: CD4+ T cells from peripheral blood mononuclear cells, taken in the second trimester of pregnancy. The CDR3 is CASSEVPPGNSGYTDTQYF. The sequence in DNA is TGTGCCAGCAGTGAAGTTCCCCCGGGAAATAGCGGATACACAGATACGCAGTATTTT.